The subject of this entry is one TCR beta chain. Its recognized antigen is unknown. The sample holds no much larger clone one base away, and base qualities are not on file. CDR3 length: 15 amino acids, cysteine to phenylalanine. Just CDR3 DNA is preserved here, 45 bases in frame from base 1. According to the germline V gene, CDR1 reads MNHEY and CDR2 reads SVGAGI. V trim: 2 bases; J trim: 3 bases; unmatched bases: 3. The CDR3 regions of human TCRbeta chains were analyzed by immunosequencing. In the authors' own workflow: TCRs in the repertoires were compared against a reference library of SARS-CoV-2-specific TCRs that had been generated with the MIRA antigen-specificity platform. Breadth was defined as the fraction of unique TCRs that were SARS-CoV-2-associated. Depth was defined as the fraction of total T cells that were SARS-CoV-2-associated. Each spike-specific TCR was assigned to its reactive spike region and to a CD4 or CD8 class using the MIRA data. Log10-transformed breadth and depth values were compared by one-way ANOVA with Sidak's multiple comparisons tests. Not all clones reach the TCRdb copy of this immuneACCESS table, which keeps in-frame sequences only. Checked studies attribute under half of the gap to unresolved V genes and leave the rest unexplained. V and J calls and clone size are copied from that table; D and trimming were computed from the DNA. The sample table lists tens of thousands of clones, 85% of them with a count of one. About 4.5% of the sample lies in the top ten.

The sample's time point, from its label and the paper: about 28 days (+/-7) after the second vaccine dose. AZD1222 recipients given second doses at about 4 weeks or at about 12 weeks were pooled, since spike-specific TCR depth and breadth were not found to differ between the two schedules. Vaccinee samples were obtained from the UK trials COV001 and COV002, which included a single-blind randomized controlled phase 2/3 trial of AZD1222 (ChAdOx1 nCoV-19) in healthy adults. For TCRbeta chain sequencing, PBMC samples were collected from trial participants at day 0 and at day 28 after the second dose. The sample belongs to a study of T cell responses to AZD1222 COVID-19 vaccine (dated by TCRdb to about 2021). Context from the whole study: A total of 233 trial participants underwent TCR sequencing, of whom roughly 210 had received two doses of AZD1222 and approximately 25 had received two doses of the MenACWY control vaccine. Enrollment into the trials was organized by age into subgroups of 18-55, 56-69 and 70-plus years, and those subgroups contained roughly 150, 30 and 60 TCR-sequenced participants, respectively. Results the study describes overall, beyond this receptor: Participants were mostly white British, with more females than males. The authors suggested clonal diversity may have been underestimated. In the small 56-69-year group, the increase in depth fell short of significance, most likely because of low power. Conclusions about previously exposed vaccinees were limited because only six AZD1222 recipients were SARS-CoV-2 seropositive at baseline. Vaccine-associated CD4 TCRs spanned the whole spike protein, with dominant responses in regions 160-218 and 743-854. Because no samples from the day 14 peak response were available, repertoires could be characterized only after the peak T cell response. Reportedly, almost half of the unique spike-specific TCRs recognized epitopes lying outside the regions that are mutated in the B.1.351 and B.1.1.7 variants. After two AZD1222 doses, spike-specific TCR breadth and depth were significantly higher than at day 0 and than in MenACWY recipients.

The specimen comprised peripheral blood, sampled 28 days after the second AZD1222 dose. The chain uses TRBV6-5 and TRBJ2-7; TRBD2 lines up with 11 middle nucleotides. This TCR was sampled from an adult who received the AZD1222 COVID-19 vaccine. The CDR3 region: CASSYEGTSGYEQYF. The DNA sequence is as follows: TGTGCCAGCAGTTACGAGGGGACTAGCGGCTACGAGCAGTACTTC.